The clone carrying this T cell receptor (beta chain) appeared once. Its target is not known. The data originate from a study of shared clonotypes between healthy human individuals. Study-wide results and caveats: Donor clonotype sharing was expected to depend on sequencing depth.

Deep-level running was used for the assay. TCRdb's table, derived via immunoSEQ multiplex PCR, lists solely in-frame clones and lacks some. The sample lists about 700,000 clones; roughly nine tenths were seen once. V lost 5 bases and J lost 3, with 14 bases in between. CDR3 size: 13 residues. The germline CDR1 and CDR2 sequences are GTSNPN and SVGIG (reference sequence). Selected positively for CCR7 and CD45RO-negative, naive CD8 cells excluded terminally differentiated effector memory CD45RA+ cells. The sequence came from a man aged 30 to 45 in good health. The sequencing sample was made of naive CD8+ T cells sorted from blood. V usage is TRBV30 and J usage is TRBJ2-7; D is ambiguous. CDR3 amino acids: CAWAAENRYEQYF. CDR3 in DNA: TGTGCCTGGGCGGCAGAGAACCGCTACGAGCAGTACTTC.